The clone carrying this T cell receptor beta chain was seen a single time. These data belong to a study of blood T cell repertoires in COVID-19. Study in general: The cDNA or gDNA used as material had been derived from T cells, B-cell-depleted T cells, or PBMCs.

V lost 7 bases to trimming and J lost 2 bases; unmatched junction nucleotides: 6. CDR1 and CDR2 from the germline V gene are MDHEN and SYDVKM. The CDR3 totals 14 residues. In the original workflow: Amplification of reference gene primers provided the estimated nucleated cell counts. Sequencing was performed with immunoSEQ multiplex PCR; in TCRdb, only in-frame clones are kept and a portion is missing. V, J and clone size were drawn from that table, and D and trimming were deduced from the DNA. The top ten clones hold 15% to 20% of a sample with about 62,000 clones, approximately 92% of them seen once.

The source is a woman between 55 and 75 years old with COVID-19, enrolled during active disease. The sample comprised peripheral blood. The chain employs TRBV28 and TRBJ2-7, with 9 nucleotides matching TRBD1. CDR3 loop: CASKWDRAPYEQYF. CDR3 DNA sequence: TGTGCCAGCAAATGGGACAGGGCCCCCTACGAGCAGTACTTC.